This T cell receptor (beta chain) appears in the sequencing data of a study of blood T cell repertoires in COVID-19. Study details: COVID-19 samples, acute and convalescent, were from the United States, Italy and Spain. The analysed material was cDNA or gDNA that came from T cells, B-cell-depleted T cells, or PBMCs.

The CDR3 consists of 17 residues. Germline V gene lookup returns CDR1 KGHSH and CDR2 LQKENI. Trimming stripped 0 bases from V and 2 bases from J, with 13 bases between. How the authors handled the data: Quantification of nucleated cells was approximated via reference gene primer amplification. Generated by immunoSEQ multiplex PCR, the TCRdb table keeps only in-frame clones and is missing some. For V, J and clone size, that table is used; D and trimming come from the DNA. The profile shows roughly 80,000 clones, around 81% of them singletons. The sample taken for sequencing was peripheral blood. The chain has TRBV18 and TRBJ1-4, with D possibly TRBD1 on 5 matching bases. This TCR was sampled from a man older than 75 with acute or convalescent COVID-19. This chain's CDR3 is CASSPPKTGSTNEKLFF. CDR3 coding DNA: TGTGCCAGCTCACCACCGAAAACAGGCTCTACTAATGAAAAACTGTTTTTT.